A selection of T cell receptor beta chains follows, all from one sample in a study of post-analysis software for immune sequencing data. TCRdb processed the PCR reads anew with MiXCR; each CDR3 protein has one entry. The table has hundreds of thousands of distinct CDR3 sequences, over 45% seen once. Sequencing input: blood. All receptors come from a girl aged 2 to 9 with multiple sclerosis. CDR3s include the opening cysteine and the closing phenylalanine or tryptophan. D genes are given only for firm matches. For some rows the clone size is stated as once, few or many, or as a class when expanded; others skip it.

V gene: TRBV12-3/TRBV12-4; clone size: -; J gene: TRBJ2-1; D gene: -; CDR3 protein: CASSLRGHNEQFF; CDR3 DNA: TGTGCCAGCAGTCTCAGGGGACACAATGAGCAGTTCTTC
V gene: TRBV20-1; clone size: -; J gene: TRBJ1-5; D gene: -; CDR3 protein: CSARGTYDQPQHF; CDR3 DNA: TGCAGTGCGAGGGGGACCTACGACCAGCCCCAGCATTTT
V gene: TRBV6-5; clone size: -; J gene: TRBJ1-2; D gene: TRBD1; CDR3 protein: CASREWTGYGYTF; CDR3 DNA: TGTGCCAGCAGGGAGTGGACAGGCTATGGCTACACCTTC
V gene: TRBV12-3/TRBV12-4; clone size: -; J gene: TRBJ2-3; D gene: -; CDR3 protein: CATHGAVSTDTQYF; CDR3 DNA: TGTGCCACTCATGGGGCGGTTAGCACAGATACGCAGTATTTT
V gene: TRBV15; clone size: -; J gene: TRBJ1-5; D gene: -; CDR3 protein: CATSRGTGAPNQPQHF; CDR3 DNA: TGTGCCACCAGCAGAGGGACCGGGGCCCCCAATCAGCCCCAGCATTTT
V gene: TRBV6-2/TRBV6-3; clone size: -; J gene: TRBJ2-5; D gene: TRBD2; CDR3 protein: CASSYASGAQETQYF; CDR3 DNA: TGTGCCAGCAGTTACGCTAGCGGAGCCCAAGAGACCCAGTACTTC
V gene: TRBV3-1; clone size: -; J gene: TRBJ1-1; D gene: TRBD1; CDR3 protein: CASSRGQNMGFTEAFF; CDR3 DNA: TGTGCCAGCAGCCGGGGACAGAACATGGGCTTCACTGAAGCTTTCTTT
V gene: TRBV20-1; clone size: few; J gene: TRBJ2-1; D gene: -; CDR3 protein: CSARVSLFNEQFF; CDR3 DNA: TGCAGTGCTAGGGTATCCCTTTTCAATGAGCAGTTCTTC
V gene: TRBV20-1; clone size: -; J gene: TRBJ2-3; D gene: -; CDR3 protein: CSARDPRGTDTQYF; CDR3 DNA: TGCAGTGCTAGAGACCCCCGGGGCACAGATACGCAGTATTTT
V gene: TRBV6-2/TRBV6-3; clone size: -; J gene: TRBJ1-1; D gene: TRBD1; CDR3 protein: CASKFRGGALTMNTEAFF; CDR3 DNA: TGTGCCAGCAAGTTCAGAGGGGGCGCATTGACAATGAACACTGAAGCTTTCTTT
V gene: TRBV5-5; clone size: -; J gene: TRBJ2-3; D gene: TRBD2; CDR3 protein: CASSQLTSADTQYF; CDR3 DNA: TGTGCCAGCAGCCAATTGACTAGCGCAGATACGCAGTATTTT
V gene: TRBV27; clone size: -; J gene: TRBJ2-1; D gene: TRBD2; CDR3 protein: CATKLAGGAYNEQFF; CDR3 DNA: TGTGCCACCAAGCTAGCGGGTGGGGCTTACAATGAGCAGTTCTTC